This TCR beta chain was identified in a study of blood T cells in healthy people across ages (dated by TCRdb to 2013 to 2016). Broadly, across the study: In model experiments, template switching captured roughly one uniquely barcoded TCR beta cDNA molecule for every two T cells. Age-related changes in TCR beta repertoire diversity were measured in the study by deep sequencing normalized with unique cDNA molecular identifiers. The donors were split into four age groups: young (average 16 years), middle-aged (39), aged (approximately 59) and long-lived (under 90). Donors of different ages were randomly distributed across sequencing lanes to avoid experimental bias. Using the same blood draw, the study looked at two additional independent replicas of 1 million unique cDNA reads for two donors, one aged 18 to 30 and the other aged 80 or older. Study-wide conclusions, independent of this receptor: Because profiling used bulk unsorted PBMCs, naive and antigen-experienced compartments could not be compared conclusively. Compared with the aged group, the long-lived group had more naive CD4+ T cells, fewer expanded clones and increased TCR diversity, a pattern suggesting age selection. Estimates of total diversity based on one million sequenced T cells were regarded as lower bounds and as underestimates. Because donor CMV infection status was unknown, age-related changes in expanded clonotypes were potentially confounded. The percentage of naive T cells measured by flow cytometry correlated strongly with observed TCR beta diversity. As age increased, observed TCR beta diversity per million T cells dropped in a roughly linear way, and a significant reduction was already evident by age about 40.

Donors were 30 to 45 systemically healthy Caucasian individuals from Russia aged 6 to 90 years. Each donor gave 9.5 to 10 milliliters of peripheral blood, drawn into EDTA-treated Vacutainer tubes. Ficoll-Paque density-gradient centrifugation was used to isolate PBMCs, with at least 7 million per sample. Total RNA, at least 6 micrograms per sample, was extracted from PBMCs with Trizol reagent. For every donor, an aliquot of PBMCs went through flow cytometry to measure the percentages of naive CD45RAhigh/CD27high T cells. Only one count was recorded for this clonotype. The target of this receptor is not known. There are no base qualities to consult, and no much larger clone falls within one base. The method was 5' RACE. These reads were obtained on an Illumina HiSeq 2500. A second PCR of about 6 to 11 cycles was performed with a sample-barcoded 5' primer and a J-beta primer mix. Each TCR beta cDNA molecule received a unique molecular identifier from a template-switch 5' adaptor carrying 12 random nucleotides. Each sample yielded at least 3 million CDR3-containing paired-end reads. All of the RNA was converted into first-strand cDNA using the Mint cDNA synthesis kit, with a TRBC-specific oligonucleotide serving as the primer. All cDNA was treated with uracil-DNA glycosylase and then went through a first 18-cycle PCR with the universal primers M1SS and BC2_uni_R. As for the original processing: For normalization, 1 million high-quality reads, each with a distinct molecular identifier, were randomly selected from each sample. Reads with shared molecular identifiers were discarded instead of being binned into consensus sequences. CDR3 identification, clonotype clustering and error correction used MiTCR with a Q25 quality threshold and the strictest error-elimination algorithm. A nonparametric unseen species model with Euler transformation was used to estimate lower-bound total TCR beta diversity. Through fastp at Q25 and MiXCR, TCRdb rebuilt clones from the public reads, retaining in-frame beta chains. Each entry merges the rows of one CDR3 protein and shows their most common DNA and genes. The V and J calls reflect TCRdb's pipeline rather than the authors' work. This sample comprises about 1.4 million distinct CDR3 sequences, 55% to 75% of them detected only once. The ten most abundant clones make up more than 6% of the sample.

This sequence was found in a man aged 18 to 29 in good health. The sequenced material came from blood.

The sequenced DNA is TGCAGCGTGGTACCCCGAGGAACCACTGAAGCTTTCTTT. It translates to CSVVPRGTTEAFF. The V and J genes are TRBV29-1 and TRBJ1-1; the D gene cannot be named for sure. The germline V gene gives CDR1 as SQVTM and CDR2 as ANQGSEA. Between the V and J ends, shortened by 6 bases and 4 bases respectively, the junction contains 15 bases. Inclusive of the bounding cysteine and phenylalanine, the CDR3 is 13 residues long. CDR3 DNA only is kept here, 39 bases in frame from base 1.